This TCR beta chain originates from a study of cytomegalovirus exposure and HLA in healthy donors. Study-level background: The study placed approximately 81% of its 350 to 450 genotyped donors in the Caucasian-associated ancestry cluster.

CDR1 is SGDLS and CDR2 is YYNGEE in the germline V gene. The ends lost 3 bases at V and 1 base at J; junction bases unmatched: 5. The CDR3 consists of 16 residues. Study-wide points: There were reportedly fewer N-insertions in an Asian-associated ancestry cluster than the approximately 640-donor mean, in a later analysis. Presence/absence analyses supposed approximately even sequencing depth among donors.

This clone showed up just once. Its target is unknown. The PCR was carried out with 60 Vbeta primers and 13 Jbeta primers. The data were produced by immunoSEQ multiplex PCR, yet TCRdb's version contains in-frame clones alone and is incomplete. The sample lists 130,000 or so clones, roughly 80% seen once, with around 3.4% in the top ten. This sequence originates from a middle-aged man in good health and CMV-seronegative. The rearrangement joins TRBV9 to TRBJ1-3; 9 positions agree with TRBD1. Sequencing was carried out using PBMCs. The CDR3 region has the DNA TGTGCCAGCAGCGCGGACAGGGGAGCGTCTGGAAACACCATATATTTT. It is translated as CASSADRGASGNTIYF.